This passage covers 26 T cell receptor beta chains from one sample sequenced in a study of T cell repertoires in cytomegalovirus infection. TCRdb redid the calling of the reads with MiXCR, one entry per CDR3 protein. The profile shows around 430,000 distinct CDR3 sequences, under 55% of them singletons. Antigens of these TCRs are unknown. The specimen was cultured PBMCs, collected from culture after CMV antigen stimulation. The receptors were sampled from a human donor in good health (CMV status not recorded). Some clones in this sample may be carry-over from other donors' samples.

The rearrangement uses TRBV7-8 and TRBJ2-3; 8 bases map to TRBD2. This CDR3 spans 16 amino acids. The ends lost 5 bases at V and 0 bases at J; junction bases unmatched: 7. Germline assignment: CDR1 SGHVS and CDR2 FQNEAQ. CDR3 DNA sequence: TGTGCCAGCAGCCAAAGACGGGGGGGGAGCACAGATACGCAGTATTTT. It is translated as CASSQRRGGSTDTQYF.

This sequence joins TRBV4-1 and TRBJ2-5, with D uncertain. The CDR3 is 16 residues long. Trimming removed 0 bases from V and 1 base from J, with 12 bases in between. Germline V gene data show CDR1 as MGHRA and CDR2 as YSYEKL. Here the CDR3 DNA reads TGCGCCAGCAGCCAAGAAGGGCAGACACCCCAAGAGACCCAGTACTTC. Its protein is CASSQEGQTPQETQYF.

The V and J genes are TRBV7-9 and TRBJ2-6, with TRBD1 as a possible D gene (5 bases). Germline V lookup: CDR1 SEHNR, CDR2 FQNEAQ (reference sequence). With 5 bases removed from V and 0 bases from J, the gap between germline ends came to 20 bases. This CDR3 is 19 amino acids long. The CDR3 DNA reads TGTGCCAGCAGCCCACCCCGTAGGACAAGGGTCTCTGGGGCCAACGTCCTGACTTTC. It specifies CASSPPRRTRVSGANVLTF.

V is TRBV6-6 and J is TRBJ1-1, with no clear D. V lost 1 base and J lost 8, with 5 bases in between. The germline gives CDR1 MNHNY, CDR2 SVGAGI (reference sequence). CDR3 length: 11 residues. The CDR3 DNA follows: TGTGCCAGCAGTTACTTCGGGGAAGCTTTCTTT. Amino acids: CASSYFGEAFF.

As DNA, the CDR3 is TGTGCCAGCAGCTTAAACGAACAGGGTTCTTCCAACTATGGCTACACCTTC. It specifies CASSLNEQGSSNYGYTF. The chain joins TRBV7-6 to TRBJ1-2; possible D gene TRBD1, 6 bases. The CDR3 has 17 residues. V lost 2 bases and J 2 bases, leaving 18 bases between the germline ends. Per the germline V gene, CDR1 is SGHVS and CDR2 is FNYEAQ.

CDR3 DNA: TGTGCCAGCAGTGAGGCTCGGTATGGCTACACCTTC. It specifies CASSEARYGYTF. The chain uses TRBV6-6 and TRBJ1-2; no firm D call. CDR1 and CDR2 (germline): MNHNY, SVGAGI (reference sequence). The V end was cut by 5 bases, the J end by 5 bases, with 9 bases between. This CDR3 comprises 12 residues.

The chain employs TRBV29-1 and TRBJ2-1; 12 bases map to TRBD2. V lost 6 bases, J lost 10 bases, and 7 bases stayed unmatched. CDR1 SQVTM and CDR2 ANQGSEA come from the germline V gene. This CDR3 is 13 amino acids long. CDR3 in amino acids: CSVDIGLAGEQFF. The DNA for the CDR3 is TGCAGCGTCGATATCGGACTAGCGGGAGAGCAGTTCTTC.

The CDR3 spells CASSRRKWKVYEQYF. CDR3 sequence (DNA): TGTGCCAGCAGCCGCAGAAAGTGGAAGGTCTACGAGCAGTACTTC. This chain connects TRBV7-2 to TRBJ2-7, with D hard to call. The CDR3 totals 15 residues. Trimming cost V 5 bases and J 3 bases, with 17 bases left between them. Germline V gene data show CDR1 as SGHTA and CDR2 as FQGNSA.

The chain joins TRBV5-1 to TRBJ1-1; TRBD1 might be the D (6 bases). CDR3 length: 15 residues. V was pared by 3 bases and J by 1 base, with 13 bases between. The germline V gene has CDR1 SGHRS and CDR2 YFSETQ. CDR3 residues: CASSSGAYANTEAFF. CDR3 in DNA: TGCGCCAGCAGCTCAGGGGCGTATGCGAACACTGAAGCTTTCTTT.

This clonotype was detected only a few times. The chain is built from TRBV15 and TRBJ1-5; tentative D call: TRBD1 (5 bases). V was pared by 0 bases and J by 6 bases, with 12 bases between. The CDR3 consists of 15 residues. CDR1 is LNHNV and CDR2 is YYDKDF in the germline V gene (reference sequence). This CDR3 is CATSRDRQGGQPQHF. CDR3 DNA: TGTGCCACCAGCAGAGATCGGCAGGGCGGTCAGCCCCAGCATTTT.

This clonotype was counted a few times. This chain uses TRBV6-1 with TRBJ2-3, with 7 bases fitting TRBD2. The junction had 18 bases not matched to a gene; V was cut back by 7 bases and J by 5 bases. The CDR3 runs to 17 residues. Germline lookup yields CDR1 MNHNS and CDR2 SASEGT. The CDR3 sequence: CASTEGRPLGEGDTQYF. The CDR3 DNA follows: TGTGCCAGCACAGAAGGCAGACCCTTAGGGGAGGGAGATACGCAGTATTTT.

This chain joins TRBV4-3 and TRBJ1-1, with 10 bases that match TRBD1. Germline assignment: CDR1 LGHNA and CDR2 YSLEER. The CDR3 has 14 residues. Trimming at V came to 4 bases and at J to 3 bases, leaving 2 bases not matched to a gene. The CDR3 nucleotides read TGCGCCAGCAGCCGTGGGACAGGGGACACTGAAGCTTTCTTT. As protein: CASSRGTGDTEAFF.

The genes are TRBV7-4 and TRBJ2-1; D perhaps matches TRBD1 (5 bases). This CDR3 contains 12 residues. Trimming pared 5 bases from V and 8 bases from J, leaving 10 bases between. Germline V gene sequence: CDR1 SGHVT, CDR2 SQSDAQ. CDR3 DNA sequence: TGTGCCAGCAGCCAAGGGGCGGATGAGCAGTTCTTC. It translates to CASSQGADEQFF.

V gene TRBV29-1 combines with J gene TRBJ2-1; D is undetermined. Trimming took off 3 bases at V and 7 bases at J, with 13 bases between the two ends. Germline CDR1 and CDR2: SQVTM and ANQGSEA. The CDR3 length is 13 residues. This chain's CDR3 is CSVERTYRNEQFF. The CDR3 bases are TGCAGCGTTGAGCGTACCTACAGAAATGAGCAGTTCTTC.

The chain uses TRBV7-2 and TRBJ2-5; no firm D call. V was trimmed by 1 base and J by 0 bases, leaving 6 bases between them. The CDR3 has 14 amino acids. Per germline, CDR1 SGHTA and CDR2 FQGNSA. In DNA form, the CDR3 reads TGTGCCAGCAGCTTAGTGCGAAACCAAGAGACCCAGTACTTC. Amino acids: CASSLVRNQETQYF.

This clonotype showed up just a few times. The chain links TRBV7-2 to TRBJ2-7, with unresolved D. This CDR3 has 14 amino acids. V was pared by 1 base and J by 3 bases, with 10 bases between. The germline V gene encodes CDR1 SGHTA and CDR2 FQGNSA. CDR3 protein: CASSLVVRDYEQYF. The CDR3 DNA reads TGTGCCAGCAGCTTAGTTGTTAGGGACTACGAGCAGTACTTC.

The chain combines TRBV24-1 with TRBJ2-1, with D possibly called TRBD1 or TRBD2 (7 bases each). The CDR3 covers 15 residues. The V end was cut by 9 bases, the J end by 4 bases, with 18 bases between. Germline V gene lookup returns CDR1 KGHDR and CDR2 SFDVKD. In nucleotides, the CDR3 is TGTGCCACCCCTGACAGGGACTATGGATACAATGAGCAGTTCTTC. It encodes CATPDRDYGYNEQFF.

This rearrangement joins TRBV7-8 to TRBJ1-6; D call uncertain. CDR3 length: 13 residues. Per the germline V gene, CDR1 is SGHVS and CDR2 is FQNEAQ. V lost 5 bases and J lost 14, with 16 bases in between. The CDR3 loop reads CASSGRGWATLHF. As DNA, the CDR3 is TGTGCCAGCAGCGGTCGGGGTTGGGCGACCCTCCACTTT.

This rearrangement joins TRBV19 to TRBJ2-5; the D gene is possibly TRBD2 (5 bases). This CDR3 spans 15 amino acids. Germline V CDR1 and CDR2: LNHDA, SQIVND (reference sequence). Trimming pared 3 bases from V and 2 bases from J, leaving 13 bases between. The CDR3 here is CASSMKWGVQETQYF. In nucleotides, the CDR3 is TGTGCCAGTAGTATGAAATGGGGAGTTCAAGAGACCCAGTACTTC.

This clonotype has just a few counts. The chain has TRBV7-2 and TRBJ2-5; the D is unclear. The CDR3 runs to 13 residues. V dropped 5 bases and J dropped 5 bases, with 12 bases sitting between them. Germline CDR1 is SGHTA and CDR2 is FQGNSA. DNA of the CDR3: TGTGCCAGCAGCACCACCACTGGGGAGACCCAGTACTTC. Translating it yields CASSTTTGETQYF. The full variable domain, completed using reference TRBV7-2 and TRBJ2-5, is GAGVSQSPSNKVTEKGKDVELRCDPISGHTALYWYRQSLGQGLEFLIYFQGNSAPDKSGLPSDRFSAERTGGSVSTLTIQRTQQEDSAVYLCASSTTTGETQYFGPGTRLLVL.

The V call is TRBV6-6, the J call TRBJ2-3; D might be TRBD2 (5 bases). The CDR3 has 16 amino acids. Germline values: CDR1 MNHNY, CDR2 SVGAGI (reference sequence). Trimming cost V 5 bases and J 0 bases, with 15 bases left between them. The DNA of the CDR3 is TGTGCCAGCAGTCCCCCGGGATGGTCTAGCACAGATACGCAGTATTTT. Protein: CASSPPGWSSTDTQYF.

The rearrangement joins TRBV12-3 or TRBV12-4 to TRBJ1-6; 7 bases are a match to TRBD1. The J segment lost 9 bases and the V segment lost 5 bases, leaving 19 bases of the junction unmatched. There are 18 residues in the CDR3. CDR3 loop: CASSLRDSMGFGLSPLHF. Here the CDR3 DNA reads TGTGCCAGCAGTCTCCGGGACAGCATGGGTTTCGGGCTTTCACCCCTCCACTTT.

This clonotype has just a few counts. This chain uses TRBV7-2 with TRBJ1-5, with D possibly being TRBD1 (6 bases). The CDR3 is 16 residues long. Trimming took 5 bases from V and 1 from J, leaving 15 bases between them. Germline loops: CDR1 SGHTA, CDR2 FQGNSA. CDR3 sequence: CASSVRGTESNQPQHF. The CDR3 DNA is TGTGCCAGCAGCGTGAGGGGGACCGAGAGCAATCAGCCCCAGCATTTT.

The chain combines TRBV11-2 with TRBJ2-1, with a weak D call TRBD2 (6 bases). The CDR3 contains 16 residues. Germline assignment: CDR1 SGHAT and CDR2 FQNNGV. Trimming cost V 1 base and J 0 bases, with 10 bases left between them. Here the CDR3 DNA reads TGTGCCAGCAGCTTAGTATTACTAGCCTCCTACAATGAGCAGTTCTTC. The encoded protein is CASSLVLLASYNEQFF.

This clonotype has a handful of counts. The chain combines TRBV4-2 with TRBJ2-7; D unclear. The CDR3 totals 13 residues. CDR1 and CDR2 (germline): LGHNA, YNFKEQ. V lost 0 bases, J lost 5 bases, and 8 bases lay in between. The CDR3 reads CASSQDYRDEQYF. CDR3 nucleotide sequence: TGTGCCAGCAGCCAAGATTATAGGGACGAGCAGTACTTC.

The chain recombines TRBV12-3 or TRBV12-4 with TRBJ2-7; the match to TRBD1 covers 7 bases. Losses at the gene ends were 10 bases for V and 3 bases for J; bases not matched to a gene: 6. There are 12 residues in the CDR3. CDR3 amino acids: CANRDRYYEQYF. The CDR3 DNA sequence: TGTGCCAACCGGGACAGATACTACGAGCAGTACTTC.